This entry describes one TCR beta chain. The antigen remains undetermined. The sample belongs to a study of shared clonotypes between healthy human individuals. Every subset's genomic DNA went evenly onto several immunoSEQ plates. Original analysis: From ImmunoSEQ came sequences covering only the junction and carrying no quality scores, so filtering differed. Profiling relied on immunoSEQ multiplex PCR, and the TCRdb table lists in-frame clones only, not all of them. That table supplies the V and J calls and clone size; D and trimming were determined from the DNA. Of about 1.4 million clones in the sample, roughly 95% were seen once. CDR1 and CDR2 from the germline V gene are WSHSY and SAAADI. V lost 0 bases, J lost 3 bases, and 6 bases lay in between. CDR3 length: 13 residues. Study-wide results and limits: Apart from blood, nothing was sampled; tissue repertoires likely differ. Limitation of the genetic and exposure-history diversity represented came from the few donors.

The rearrangement uses TRBV10-2 and TRBJ2-7; no firm D call. Sequenced material: naive CD4+ T cells sorted from blood. Subset denoted: CD45RA+ positively selected. The sequence derives from a man aged 25-40 years in good health. The CDR3 sequence: CASSESQVYEQYF. For the CDR3, the DNA is TGCGCCAGCAGTGAGTCCCAGGTCTACGAGCAGTACTTC.